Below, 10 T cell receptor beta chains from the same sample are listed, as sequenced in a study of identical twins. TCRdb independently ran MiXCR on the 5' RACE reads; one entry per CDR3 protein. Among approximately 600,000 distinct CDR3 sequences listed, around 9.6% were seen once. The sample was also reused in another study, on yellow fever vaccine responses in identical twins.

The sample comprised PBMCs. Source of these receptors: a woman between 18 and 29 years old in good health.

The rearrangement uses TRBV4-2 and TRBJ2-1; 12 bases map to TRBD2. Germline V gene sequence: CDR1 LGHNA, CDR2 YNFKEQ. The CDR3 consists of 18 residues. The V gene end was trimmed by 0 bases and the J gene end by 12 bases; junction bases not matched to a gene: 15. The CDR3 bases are TGTGCCAGCAGCCAAGACCCCCTCGGACTAGCGGGGTTGATCCGGCAGTTCTTC. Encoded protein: CASSQDPLGLAGLIRQFF.

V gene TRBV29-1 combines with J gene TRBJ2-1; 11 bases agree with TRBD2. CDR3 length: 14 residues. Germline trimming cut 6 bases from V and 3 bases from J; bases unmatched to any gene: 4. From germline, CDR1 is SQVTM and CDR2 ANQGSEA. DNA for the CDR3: TGCAGCGTAGTAGCGGGAGGGTTCTACAATGAGCAGTTCTTC. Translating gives CSVVAGGFYNEQFF.

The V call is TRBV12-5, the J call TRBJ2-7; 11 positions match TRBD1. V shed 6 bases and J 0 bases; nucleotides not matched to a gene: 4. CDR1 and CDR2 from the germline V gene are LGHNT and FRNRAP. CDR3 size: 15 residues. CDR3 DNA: TGTGCTAGTGGAATGGGGACAGGGGGCTCCTACGAGCAGTACTTC. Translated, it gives CASGMGTGGSYEQYF.

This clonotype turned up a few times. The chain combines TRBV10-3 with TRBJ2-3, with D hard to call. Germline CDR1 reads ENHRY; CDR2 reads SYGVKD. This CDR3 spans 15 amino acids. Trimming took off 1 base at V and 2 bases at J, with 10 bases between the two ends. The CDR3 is CAISEFVTSTDTQYF. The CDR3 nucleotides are TGTGCCATCAGTGAGTTTGTCACCTCCACAGATACGCAGTATTTT.

CDR3: CASSFSNYGYTF. CDR3 DNA sequence: TGTGCCAGCAGCTTTTCTAACTATGGCTACACCTTC. The rearrangement links TRBV7-9 to TRBJ1-2; the D is unclear. CDR3 length: 12 amino acids. V dropped 3 bases and J dropped 0 bases, with 2 bases sitting between them. Germline CDR1 reads SEHNR; CDR2 reads FQNEAQ (reference sequence).

CDR3 bases: TGCAGTGCTAGCTCAAAGATTCGATTGTGGGAGCAGTACTTC. Its protein is CSASSKIRLWEQYF. This chain links TRBV20-1 with TRBJ2-7, with D uncertain. CDR3 size: 14 residues. The V and J ends lost 3 bases and 7 bases respectively, with 19 bases between them. Germline loops: CDR1 DFQATT, CDR2 SNEGSKA (reference sequence).

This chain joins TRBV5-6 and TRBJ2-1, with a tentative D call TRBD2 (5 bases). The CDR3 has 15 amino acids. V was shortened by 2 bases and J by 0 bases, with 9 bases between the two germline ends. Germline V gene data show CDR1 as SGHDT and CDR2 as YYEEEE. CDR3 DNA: TGTGCCAGCAGCTTCTTGGGGAGCTCCTACAATGAGCAGTTCTTC. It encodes CASSFLGSSYNEQFF.

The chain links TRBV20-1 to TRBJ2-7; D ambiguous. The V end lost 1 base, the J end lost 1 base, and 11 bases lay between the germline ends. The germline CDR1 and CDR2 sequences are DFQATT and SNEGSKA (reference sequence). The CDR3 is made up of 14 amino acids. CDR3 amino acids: CSARVAPRSYEQYF. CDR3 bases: TGCAGTGCTAGAGTGGCGCCCCGGTCCTACGAGCAGTACTTC.

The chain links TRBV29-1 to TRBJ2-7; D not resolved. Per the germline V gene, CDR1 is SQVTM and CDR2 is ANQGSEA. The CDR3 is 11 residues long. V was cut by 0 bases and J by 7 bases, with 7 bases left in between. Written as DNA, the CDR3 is TGCAGCGTTGAAGATTTGGAGGAGCAGTACTTC. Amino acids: CSVEDLEEQYF.

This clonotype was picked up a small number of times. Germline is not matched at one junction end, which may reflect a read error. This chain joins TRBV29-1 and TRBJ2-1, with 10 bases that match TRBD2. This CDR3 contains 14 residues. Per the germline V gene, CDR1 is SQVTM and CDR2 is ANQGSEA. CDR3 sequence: CSVERASGGTSVEW. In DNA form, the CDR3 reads TGCAGCGTCGAGAGGGCTTCCGGAGGGACTAGCGTGGAGTGG.